These T cell receptor beta chains were read from a single sample in a study of shared clonotypes between healthy human individuals. Method: immunoSEQ multiplex PCR; TCRdb's copy keeps in-frame clones and lacks some. Counted here are some 2.3 million clones, 85% to 95% occurring once; the ten biggest clones make up 0.39%. Sequenced input: naive CD4+ T cells from PBMCs. These TCRs come from a young man in good health. Some clones in this sample may be carry-over from other donors' samples. The CDR3 runs from the conserved cysteine through the conserved F or W. Fields, in order: clone size, J gene, V gene, D gene, CDR3 DNA, CDR3 protein. A D gene is named only where the DNA matches it firmly. Only some rows state a clone size, as once, few, many or a class for expanded clones.

NA	TRBJ2-1	TRBV10-3	TRBD2	TGTGCCATCAGTGAGTCCGGACTAGCGGGAGCCGGTGAGCAGTTCTTC	CAISESGLAGAGEQFF
NA	TRBJ2-7	TRBV28	NA	TGTGCCAGCAGTTCGGGACACGACATGAGATTGTACGAGCAGTACTTC	CASSSGHDMRLYEQYF
NA	TRBJ2-7	TRBV4-3	NA	TGCGCCAGCAGCCACAAGCCAGGACAGTCCTACGAGCAGTACTTC	CASSHKPGQSYEQYF
few	TRBJ1-1	TRBV6-6	NA	TGTGCCAGCAATCCGGGCACTGAAGCTTTCTTT	CASNPGTEAFF
NA	TRBJ1-1	TRBV6-5	NA	TGTGCCAGCAGTACTAGGGTTCACACTGAAGCTTTCTTT	CASSTRVHTEAFF
NA	TRBJ2-3	TRBV6-5	NA	TGTGCCAGCAGCTCTGGGGATACGCAGTATTTT	CASSSGDTQYF
once	TRBJ1-2	TRBV7-9	TRBD1	TGTGCCAGCAGCCCGCAGGGGGGCGGCTACACCTTC	CASSPQGGGYTF
NA	TRBJ2-3	TRBV28	TRBD1	TGTGCCAGCAGTTTACAGGGGGCGGATACGCAGTATTTT	CASSLQGADTQYF
NA	TRBJ1-6	TRBV30	NA	TGTGCCTGGAATGGCCCCACGAGGGTTAATAATTCACCCCTCCACTTT	CAWNGPTRVNNSPLHF
NA	TRBJ1-4	TRBV27	NA	TGTGCCAGCAGTTACCGGATGGGGGGCCCCTTTTATGAAAAACTGTTTTTT	CASSYRMGGPFYEKLFF
NA	TRBJ2-1	TRBV4-1	TRBD2	TGCGCCAGCAGCCAGGATACTAGCGGGGCGGGGGATGAGCAGTTCTTC	CASSQDTSGAGDEQFF
NA	TRBJ1-5	TRBV15	NA	TGTGCCACCAGCAGAGGGTTACAGGGCAGCAATCAGCCCCAGCATTTT	CATSRGLQGSNQPQHF
NA	TRBJ1-2	TRBV11-2	NA	TGTGCCAGCAGAACGGGTGTCAACTATGGCTACACCTTC	CASRTGVNYGYTF
NA	TRBJ1-1	TRBV7-9	NA	TGTGCCAGCACCTCACAAGAAGGTGAAGCTTTCTTT	CASTSQEGEAFF
NA	TRBJ1-2	TRBV28	NA	TGTGCCAGCAGTTTCCGGGGCTATGGCTACACCTTC	CASSFRGYGYTF
NA	TRBJ2-7	TRBV4-1	NA	TGCGCCAGCAGCCGCCTATGGACAGACCTTTCCTACGAGCAGTACTTC	CASSRLWTDLSYEQYF
NA	TRBJ2-7	TRBV5-1	NA	TGCGCCAGCAGCTTGCGGGACTCCCTCGTCGAGCAGTACTTC	CASSLRDSLVEQYF
NA	TRBJ2-7	TRBV9	TRBD2	TGTGCCAGCAGCGTTGCTAGCGGGAGGGGCGAGCAGTACTTC	CASSVASGRGEQYF
NA	TRBJ2-3	TRBV28	TRBD2	TGTGCCAGCAGTCCCAGCGGGGTTGGTACAGATACGCAGTATTTT	CASSPSGVGTDTQYF
NA	TRBJ1-1	TRBV28	NA	TGTGCCAGCATCTCCGGAACAGGGAGGACTGAAGCTTTCTTT	CASISGTGRTEAFF
NA	TRBJ2-7	TRBV6-5	NA	TGTGCCAGCAGTTTCCGGGACGGCCCCTACGAGCAGTACTTC	CASSFRDGPYEQYF
NA	TRBJ1-2	TRBV28	NA	TGTGCCAGCAGCCTAAATTCTAACTATGGCTACACCTTC	CASSLNSNYGYTF
NA	TRBJ2-5	TRBV11-3	NA	TGTGCCAGCAGCTCGACGGGGGAGACCCAGTACTTC	CASSSTGETQYF
NA	TRBJ2-1	TRBV19	TRBD2	TGTGCCAGTAGTCCCACTAGCGGGAGAAAAGGGAGCTCCTACAATGAGCAGTTCTTC	CASSPTSGRKGSSYNEQFF
NA	TRBJ2-6	TRBV5-5	NA	TGTGCCAGCAGCTTCGATGCGGCCAACGTCCTGACTTTC	CASSFDAANVLTF
NA	TRBJ2-3	TRBV10-3	TRBD2	TGTGCCATCAGTGAGCCTACCCCGCTAGCGGGAGGCCCTATGAACGCAGATACGCAGTATTTT	CAISEPTPLAGGPMNADTQYF
once	TRBJ1-2	TRBV5-1	NA	TGCGCCAGCAGGCCTGGAGGGACTGGAGGGGACTATGGCTACACCTTC	CASRPGGTGGDYGYTF
NA	TRBJ2-7	TRBV18	NA	TGTGCCAGCTCACCACGGCCCCAGGGGTCCTACGAGCAGTACTTC	CASSPRPQGSYEQYF
NA	TRBJ1-5	TRBV19	NA	TGTGCCAGTAGTATAATGGGGTATAGCAATCAGCCCCAGCATTTT	CASSIMGYSNQPQHF
NA	TRBJ2-7	TRBV28	NA	TGTGCCAGCAGTTTTGGGGGGTTTGACGAGCAGTACTTC	CASSFGGFDEQYF
NA	TRBJ2-1	TRBV11-2	TRBD2	TGTGCCAGCAGCTCATCCCCCTTGGCGGGAGGGGGTGAGGGTGAGCAGTTCTTC	CASSSSPLAGGGEGEQFF
once	TRBJ2-5	TRBV30	TRBD2	TGTGCCTGGAGTCGTGTACTAGCGGGAGTGGGGTTCGGGGAGACCCAGTACTTC	CAWSRVLAGVGFGETQYF
few	TRBJ1-1	TRBV29-1	NA	TGCAGCGTCAAGGGCTTGATGAACACTGAAGCTTTCTTT	CSVKGLMNTEAFF
NA	TRBJ2-1	TRBV5-1	NA	TGCGCCAGCAGCTTTCTCAATGAGCAGTTCTTC	CASSFLNEQFF
NA	TRBJ1-5	TRBV6-4	NA	TGTGCCAGCAGTGAAAATCCAGGGCCTCAGCCCCAGCATTTT	CASSENPGPQPQHF
NA	TRBJ1-5	TRBV28	NA	TGTGCCAGCAGTGGCCGGGATCAGGGGACGTGGGCTCAGCCCCAGCATTTT	CASSGRDQGTWAQPQHF
once	TRBJ2-3	TRBV5-4	TRBD2	TGTGCCAGCAGCGCTACTAGCGGTTACACAGATACGCAGTATTTT	CASSATSGYTDTQYF
NA	TRBJ2-7	TRBV5-1	TRBD2	TGCGCCAGCAGCTCCGGGACTAGCGGTTCCTACGAGCAGTACTTC	CASSSGTSGSYEQYF
NA	TRBJ2-1	TRBV9	NA	TGTGCCAGCAGCTCCAGTAGTCTTGAGCAGTTCTTC	CASSSSSLEQFF
once	TRBJ2-1	TRBV11-2	NA	TGTGCCAGCAGCTTGAGACGGACAGGAGGGTACAATGAGCAGTTCTTC	CASSLRRTGGYNEQFF
NA	TRBJ2-7	TRBV28	NA	TGTGCCAGCAGTTCGGCAACCCCCTCCTACGAGCAGTACTTC	CASSSATPSYEQYF
NA	TRBJ1-5	TRBV19	NA	TGTGCCAGTAGTATGGGAGTATTACAGCCCCAGCATTTT	CASSMGVLQPQHF
NA	TRBJ2-7	TRBV27	TRBD2	TGTGCCAGCATCAAAGCGGGGGCCCCCTACGAGCAGTACTTC	CASIKAGAPYEQYF
NA	TRBJ2-3	TRBV6-6	NA	TGTGCCAGCAGTCGGACATCCAGCACAGATACGCAGTATTTT	CASSRTSSTDTQYF
NA	TRBJ2-7	TRBV11-1	NA	TGTGCCAGCAGCTTAGTGGGGTCCAGGGGCTACGAGCAGTACTTC	CASSLVGSRGYEQYF